Below, one T cell receptor (beta chain) is given with its context. Antigen unknown. This entry belongs to a study of T cells expressing NK-cell markers. About the study: Seven donors tested HCMV-seropositive and one tested seronegative among the eight sequenced. Findings of the study overall: The dominant NKG2C+ clonotypes represented about 1.0-7.0% of CD8+ T cells in six donors.

TCRdb reprocessed the 5' RACE reads and reports one entry per CDR3 protein, with no DNA. The sample holds fewer than 400,000 distinct CDR3 sequences. The CDR3 has 18 amino acids. CDR1 and CDR2 from the germline V gene are SGHRS and YFSETQ. The sample comprised blood T cells: a sorted CD56 or NKG2C T cell subset, CD4+ or CD8+ T cells, or bulk PBMC T cells (not recorded which). The chain joins TRBV5-1 to TRBJ1-1; the D gene TCRdb calls, TRBD1, cannot be checked with no DNA. The sequence was collected from a man aged 18-75 years in good health. The chain's CDR3 is CASSYYGTGHKENTEAFF.